This passage covers 25 T cell receptor beta chains from one sample sequenced in a study of blood T cell repertoires in COVID-19. Libraries were prepared by immunoSEQ multiplex PCR; TCRdb keeps only in-frame clonotypes and omits some of them. The sample holds 200,000 to 250,000 clones; roughly 75% are singletons and the top ten take roughly 7%. The sample taken for sequencing was peripheral blood. The receptors were sampled from a woman in her seventies with acute or convalescent COVID-19.

This clone was counted a single time. The germline gene is not matched at one end of the junction; a read error may be the cause. V is TRBV6-6 and J is TRBJ2-2; 8 nucleotides match TRBD1. Germline V gene data show CDR1 as MNHNY and CDR2 as SVGAGI (reference sequence). This CDR3 has 16 amino acids. The CDR3 loop reads CASTYTGDRLPGELFF. The CDR3 DNA is TGTGCCAGCACTTACACCGGGGACAGGTTACCCGGGGAGCTGTTTTTT.

V is TRBV5-6 and J is TRBJ2-1; 8 bases map to TRBD2. The CDR3 is 16 residues long. V shed 4 bases, J shed 0 bases, and the junction held 6 bases outside the gene matches. Germline CDR1 is SGHDT and CDR2 is YYEEEE. CDR3 in DNA: TGTGCCAGCAGCGCTCCGGGGGGGCCCTCCTACAATGAGCAGTTCTTC. Amino acid sequence: CASSAPGGPSYNEQFF.

This clone came up a few times. CDR3 DNA: TGTGCCAGCTCACGACATAAAGACGGTTACGAGCAGTACGTC. Protein: CASSRHKDGYEQYV. This chain joins TRBV18 and TRBJ2-7; no clear D. The CDR3 is 14 amino acids. V shed 4 bases and J shed 4 bases, with 14 bases lying between them. The V gene's germline CDR1 is KGHSH and CDR2 LQKENI.

The chain links TRBV18 to TRBJ2-1; tentative D call: TRBD2 (5 bases). Germline CDR1 reads KGHSH; CDR2 reads LQKENI. Trimming took off 0 bases at V and 9 bases at J, with 15 bases between the two ends. The CDR3 totals 15 residues. CDR3 amino acids: CASSPPSQLRAEQFF. DNA for the CDR3: TGTGCCAGCTCACCACCGTCTCAGCTGAGGGCTGAGCAGTTCTTC.

This clone was counted between two and nine times. Other DNA sequences within the sample encode an identical CDR3. The V gene is TRBV7-2, the J gene TRBJ2-4, with D hard to call. This CDR3 has 13 residues. From germline, CDR1 is SGHTA and CDR2 FQGNSA. Trimming shortened V by 1 base and J by 5 bases, and 6 bases separated the two germline ends. The CDR3 sequence is CASSLVAENIQYF. Here the CDR3 DNA reads TGTGCCAGCAGCTTAGTGGCGGAAAACATTCAGTACTTC.

The table lists this clone with a count of one. The chain employs TRBV3-1 (or the pseudogene TRBV3-2) and TRBJ2-7, with D possibly being TRBD2 (5 bases). Trimming cost V 4 bases and J 4 bases, with 14 bases left between them. Germline assignment: CDR1 LGHDT and CDR2 YNNKEL (reference sequence). The CDR3 runs to 14 residues. The CDR3 bases are TGTGCCAGCAGCCCCTTGTTAGGCGGGTACGAGCAGTACTTC. Translation: CASSPLLGGYEQYF.

The chain carries TRBV5-5 and TRBJ2-3, with 11 bases identical to TRBD2. The CDR3 length is 14 residues. Per germline, CDR1 SGHKS and CDR2 YYEKEE (reference sequence). Germline trimming cut 4 bases from V and 4 bases from J; bases unmatched to any gene: 2. CDR3 DNA: TGTGCCAGCAGCATTAGCGGGGGGGCAGATACGCAGTATTTT. It codes for CASSISGGADTQYF.

The chain couples TRBV14 to TRBJ2-7; perhaps TRBD1 as D (5 bases). The CDR3 length is 17 residues. Germline V CDR1 and CDR2: SGHDN, FVKESK. Trimming shortened V by 1 base and J by 2 bases, and 18 bases separated the two germline ends. Here the CDR3 reads CASSQVLGRKGTYEQYV. For the CDR3, the DNA is TGTGCCAGCAGCCAAGTTTTGGGCAGGAAGGGGACCTACGAGCAGTACGTC.

The DNA of the CDR3 is TGTGCCAGCAGCCCCGACAGATACGAGCAGTACTTC. Its protein is CASSPDRYEQYF. This chain uses TRBV6-2 or TRBV6-3 with TRBJ2-7; maybe TRBD1 (5 bases). The V gene's germline CDR1 is MNHEY and CDR2 SVGEGT. The CDR3 runs to 12 residues. Trimming took off 6 bases at V and 4 bases at J, with 10 bases between the two ends.

This rearrangement joins TRBV9 to TRBJ1-2, with TRBD1 matching over 10 bases. The V gene's germline CDR1 is SGDLS and CDR2 YYNGEE. CDR3 length: 18 residues. V shed 4 bases and J 7 bases; nucleotides not matched to a gene: 19. The CDR3 DNA reads TGTGCCAGCAGCCCAGAAGCGGGACAGGGGCTAGATATTAGTGGCTACACCTTC. Translating gives CASSPEAGQGLDISGYTF. Full variable domain (outside the CDR3, taken from reference TRBV9 and TRBJ1-2): DSGVTQTPKHLITATGQRVTLRCSPRSGDLSVYWYQQSLDQGLQFLIQYYNGEERAKGNILERFSAQQFPDLHSELNLSSLELGDSALYFCASSPEAGQGLDISGYTFGSGTRLTVV.

This clone came up once. V is TRBV20-1 and J is TRBJ2-7; D is ambiguous. Per the germline V gene, CDR1 is DFQATT and CDR2 is SNEGSKA (reference sequence). The CDR3 is 12 residues long. V lost 3 bases and J 0 bases, leaving 6 bases between the germline ends. The CDR3 region has the DNA TGCAGTGCTAGTCTTCTCTCCTACGAGCAGTACTTC. The encoded protein is CSASLLSYEQYF.

V gene TRBV19 combines with J gene TRBJ2-1, with TRBD2 identical over 10 bases. Germline V gene lookup returns CDR1 LNHDA and CDR2 SQIVND (reference sequence). This CDR3 region has 17 residues. V gave up 5 bases and J gave up 7 bases; unmatched junction bases: 14. CDR3 DNA sequence: TGTGCCAGTAGTGGCCACAGTGGCCAGCGGGGGGGTAATGAGCAGTTCTTC. It encodes CASSGHSGQRGGNEQFF.

The CDR3 here is CASSEALRNSPLHF. In DNA, the CDR3 is TGTGCCAGCAGTGAAGCGCTTAGAAATTCACCCCTCCACTTT. The chain couples TRBV2 to TRBJ1-6; D is uncertain. Germline CDR1 reads SNHLY; CDR2 reads FYNNEI. CDR3 length: 14 amino acids. V lost 0 bases, J lost 7 bases, and 7 bases lay in between.

V and J are TRBV3-1 (or the pseudogene TRBV3-2) and TRBJ1-1; D perhaps matches TRBD1 (5 bases). CDR3 length: 15 residues. The germline CDR1 and CDR2 sequences are LGHDT and YNNKEL (reference sequence). The V and J ends lost 3 bases and 1 base respectively, with 12 bases between them. DNA of the CDR3: TGTGCCAGCAGCCACCTGGGGGGAGCGAACACTGAAGCTTTCTTT. Its protein is CASSHLGGANTEAFF.

Comment on this clone: Other nucleotide sequences in the sample specify the same CDR3. V gene TRBV24-1 combines with J gene TRBJ2-7; possible D gene TRBD1, 6 bases. V lost 9 bases, J lost 3 bases, and 8 bases lay in between. The germline V gene has CDR1 KGHDR and CDR2 SFDVKD. The CDR3 extends over 11 amino acids. CDR3 in DNA: TGTGCCACCTCGGACAGCTACGAGCAGTACTTC. It yields the protein CATSDSYEQYF.

The V gene is TRBV6-6, the J gene TRBJ1-4, with no clear D. Germline V gene lookup returns CDR1 MNHNY and CDR2 SVGAGI (reference sequence). Trimming cost V 1 base and J 8 bases, with 14 bases left between them. This CDR3 region has 15 residues. CDR3 DNA: TGTGCCAGCAGTTACTGGAGGTCTCAGCGGGAAAAACTGTTTTTT. As protein: CASSYWRSQREKLFF.

The gene calls are TRBV30 and TRBJ1-1; D is possibly TRBD1 (6 bases). The V end was cut by 3 bases, the J end by 4 bases, with 6 bases between. The CDR3 has 11 residues. Germline V gives CDR1 GTSNPN, CDR2 SVGIG (reference sequence). The CDR3 DNA reads as TGTGCCTGGAGGGACAGCACTGAAGCTTTCTTT. Translated: CAWRDSTEAFF. Based on the CDR3 plus reference TRBV30 and TRBJ1-1, the full variable domain is SQTIHQWPATLVQPVGSPLSLECTVEGTSNPNLYWYRQAAGRGLQLLFYSVGIGQISSEVPQNLSASRPQDRQFILSSKKLLLSDSGFYLCAWRDSTEAFFGQGTRLTVV.

This chain joins TRBV10-3 and TRBJ1-4, with 10 bases identical to TRBD1. In germline, CDR1 is ENHRY, CDR2 SYGVKD. Germline trimming cut 8 bases from V and 4 bases from J; bases unmatched to any gene: 10. The CDR3 is 16 amino acids. This CDR3 is CAIGSGRTGGNEKLFF. The CDR3 DNA is TGTGCCATCGGAAGCGGTCGGACAGGGGGTAATGAAAAACTGTTTTTT.

This chain links TRBV19 with TRBJ2-5, with TRBD1 matching over 12 bases. This CDR3 contains 15 residues. V trimming: 5 bases; J trimming: 5 bases; junction bases outside the gene matches: 6. Germline V gives CDR1 LNHDA, CDR2 SQIVND (reference sequence). CDR3 in DNA: TGTGCCAGTAGTTTTGGGACAGGGGGCGGTGAGACCCAGTACTTC. The encoded protein is CASSFGTGGGETQYF.

A few counts support this clone. The chain employs TRBV11-2 and TRBJ1-1; D not certain. This CDR3 is built from 14 residues. With 3 bases removed from V and 1 base from J, the gap between germline ends came to 9 bases. Germline assignment: CDR1 SGHAT and CDR2 FQNNGV. The CDR3 bases are TGTGCCAGCAGCTTTATCTCACAGAACACTGAAGCTTTCTTT. Its translation is CASSFISQNTEAFF.

The chain links TRBV10-3 to TRBJ2-1; 7 bases map to TRBD1. CDR1 ENHRY and CDR2 SYGVKD come from the germline V gene. The ends lost 4 bases at V and 0 bases at J; junction bases unmatched: 6. CDR3 length: 16 amino acids. The DNA of the CDR3 is TGTGCCATCAGTGTAAGGGGGCCCAGCTCCTACAATGAGCAGTTCTTC. Amino acids: CAISVRGPSSYNEQFF.

The sample holds one count of this clone. The CDR3 is CASSLPLAGWVEDTQYF. The CDR3 nucleotides read TGTGCCAGCAGCTTACCACTAGCGGGTTGGGTGGAAGATACGCAGTATTTT. J is TRBJ2-3 and V is TRBV5-5; 9 nucleotides line up with TRBD2. CDR3 length: 17 amino acids. Trimming took 2 bases from V and 5 from J; bases not matched to a gene: 12. In germline, CDR1 is SGHKS, CDR2 YYEKEE (reference sequence).

The chain recombines TRBV28 with TRBJ2-3; D call uncertain. The germline V and J ends were trimmed by 11 bases and 1 base, with 10 bases remaining between them. The CDR3 runs to 12 residues. Germline CDR1 reads MDHEN; CDR2 reads SYDVKM. The CDR3 nucleotides are TGTGCCGGCTCGATGGGCACAGATACGCAGTATTTT. It translates to CAGSMGTDTQYF.

This chain links TRBV3-1 (or the pseudogene TRBV3-2) with TRBJ2-2; TRBD1 aligns across 7 bases. With V trimmed by 1 base and J by 3 bases, 8 bases remained unmatched. The CDR3 extends over 17 amino acids. The germline CDR1 and CDR2 sequences are LGHDT and YNNKEL (reference sequence). The CDR3 DNA sequence: TGTGCCAGCAGCCAAGTGGTACAGGGGCTTTACACCGGGGAGCTGTTTTTT. Protein sequence: CASSQVVQGLYTGELFF.

The genes are TRBV14 and TRBJ1-2; 9 nucleotides line up with TRBD1. CDR1 is SGHDN and CDR2 is FVKESK in the germline V gene. Losses at the gene ends were 1 base for V and 4 bases for J; bases not matched to a gene: 1. This CDR3 spans 14 amino acids. CDR3 amino acids: CASSQGDRVYGYTF. The CDR3 DNA reads as TGTGCCAGCAGCCAAGGGGACAGGGTCTATGGCTACACCTTC.